This T cell receptor (beta chain) was recovered during a study of blood T cell repertoires in COVID-19. Whole-study context: Spain, Italy and the United States supplied samples that represented acute and convalescent COVID-19. T cells, B-cell-depleted T cells, or PBMCs supplied cDNA or gDNA.

In the original analysis: Using reference gene primer amplification, nucleated cell counts were estimated. Repertoires were generated with immunoSEQ multiplex PCR, while TCRdb's copy carries only in-frame clones and drops some. The DNA gave D and trimming, while V, J and clone size come from that table. This sample has some 270,000 clones, with around 93% found just once. Exposed volunteers were people who met a COVID-19 case within 2 weeks before study entry. Germline CDR1 reads SGHVS; CDR2 reads FNYEAQ. This CDR3 is 13 amino acids long. V shed 3 bases and J shed 1 base, with 4 bases lying between them. This clone was observed a handful of times.

This receptor was obtained from a man in his forties who had been exposed to COVID-19. The sample consisted of PBMCs or T cells enriched from blood (not recorded which). The chain combines TRBV7-6 with TRBJ1-5, with D unresolved. The CDR3 spells CASSLQSNQPQHF. CDR3 coding DNA: TGTGCCAGCAGCTTGCAGAGCAATCAGCCCCAGCATTTT. The entire variable domain, with the rest obtained from reference TRBV7-6 and TRBJ1-5, is as follows: GAGVSQSPRYKVTKRGQDVALRCDPISGHVSLYWYRQALGQGPEFLTYFNYEAQQDKSGLPNDRFSAERPEGSISTLTIQRTEQRDSAMYRCASSLQSNQPQHFGDGTRLSIL.